The present T cell receptor beta chain was sequenced within a study of vaccination and CD4 T cells after COVID-19. The germline CDR1 and CDR2 sequences are KGHSH and LQKENI. This CDR3 contains 16 residues. Trimming took 6 bases from V and 0 from J; bases not matched to a gene: 11. With the Oncomine TCR Beta short-read assay, DNA from cultured CD4+ T cells was sequenced. Each CDR3 protein is one row after TCRdb ran MiXCR on the PCR reads. The data hold some 8,000 distinct CDR3 sequences, with over 45% observed a single time. This clonotype was observed a few times. Its cognate antigen is unknown. Specified treatment: approximately 11-day PBMC culture with coronavirus spike peptide pools or control peptides (ViraFEST assay). The study, taken as a whole, reports: Among reactive clones from convalescent patients, a median around 84% appeared only post-vaccination.

Sequenced: CD4+ T cells from blood, cultured in vitro. The chain recombines TRBV18 with TRBJ2-7, with TRBD2 identical over 7 bases. The sequence derives from a human donor who had recovered from COVID-19. The CDR3 loop is CASSLYTGGSSYEQYF. The CDR3 DNA reads as TGTGCCAGCTCCCTATATACGGGGGGAAGCTCCTACGAGCAGTACTTC.